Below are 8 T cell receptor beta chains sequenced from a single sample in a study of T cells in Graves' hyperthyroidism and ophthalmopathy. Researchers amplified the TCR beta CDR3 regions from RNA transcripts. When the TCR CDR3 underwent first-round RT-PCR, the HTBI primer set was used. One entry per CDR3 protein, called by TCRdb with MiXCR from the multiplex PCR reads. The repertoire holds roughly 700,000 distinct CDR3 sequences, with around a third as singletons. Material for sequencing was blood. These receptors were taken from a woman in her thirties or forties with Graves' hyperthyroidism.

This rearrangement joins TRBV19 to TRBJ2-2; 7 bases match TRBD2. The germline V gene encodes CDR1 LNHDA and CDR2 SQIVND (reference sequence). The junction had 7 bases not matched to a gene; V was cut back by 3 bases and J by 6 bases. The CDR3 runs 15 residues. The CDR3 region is CASSITGGGAGELFF. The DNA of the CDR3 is TGTGCCAGTAGTATTACGGGAGGAGGAGCCGGGGAGCTGTTTTTT.

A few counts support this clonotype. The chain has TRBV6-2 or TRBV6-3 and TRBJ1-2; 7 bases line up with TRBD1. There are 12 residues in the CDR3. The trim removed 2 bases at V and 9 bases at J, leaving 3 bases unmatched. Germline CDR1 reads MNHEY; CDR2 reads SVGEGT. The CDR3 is CASSYHRGRYTF. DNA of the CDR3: TGTGCCAGCAGTTACCACAGGGGACGCTACACCTTC.

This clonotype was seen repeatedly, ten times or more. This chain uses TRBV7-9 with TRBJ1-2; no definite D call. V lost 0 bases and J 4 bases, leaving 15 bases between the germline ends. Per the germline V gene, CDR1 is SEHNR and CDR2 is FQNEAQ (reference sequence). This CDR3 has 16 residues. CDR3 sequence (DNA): TGTGCCAGCAGCTTAGCGTTATCCGGTCTCAGCTATGGCTACACCTTC. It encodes CASSLALSGLSYGYTF.

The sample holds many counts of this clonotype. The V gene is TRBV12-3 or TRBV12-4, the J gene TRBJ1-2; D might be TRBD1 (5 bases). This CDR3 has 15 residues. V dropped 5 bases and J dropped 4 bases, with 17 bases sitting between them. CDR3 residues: CASSQDRGQFYGYTF. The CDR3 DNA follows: TGTGCCAGCAGTCAAGACAGAGGACAATTCTATGGCTACACCTTC.

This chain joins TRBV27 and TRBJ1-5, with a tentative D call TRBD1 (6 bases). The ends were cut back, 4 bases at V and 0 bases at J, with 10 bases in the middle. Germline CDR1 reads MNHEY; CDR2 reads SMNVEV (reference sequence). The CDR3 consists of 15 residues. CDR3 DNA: TGTGCCAGCAGTTCTCACAGGGATAGCAATCAGCCCCAGCATTTT. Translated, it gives CASSSHRDSNQPQHF.

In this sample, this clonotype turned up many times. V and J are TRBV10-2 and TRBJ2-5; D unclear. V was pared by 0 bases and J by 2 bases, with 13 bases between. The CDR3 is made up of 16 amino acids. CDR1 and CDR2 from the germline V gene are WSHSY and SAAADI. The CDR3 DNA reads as TGCGCCAGCAGTGAGTCGACTCTGGGGATGCAAGAGACCCAGTACTTC. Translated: CASSESTLGMQETQYF.

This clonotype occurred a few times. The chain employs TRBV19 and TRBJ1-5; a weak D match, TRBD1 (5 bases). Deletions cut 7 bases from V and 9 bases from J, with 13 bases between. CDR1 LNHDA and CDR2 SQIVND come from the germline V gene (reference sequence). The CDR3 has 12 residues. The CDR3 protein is CASTTGDRPQHF. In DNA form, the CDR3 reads TGTGCCAGTACAACAGGAGATCGGCCCCAGCATTTT.

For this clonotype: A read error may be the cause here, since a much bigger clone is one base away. The CDR3 reads CASSFRTVYGYTF. The CDR3 DNA reads as TGTGCCAGTAGTTTCCGGACAGTCTATGGCTACACCTTC. The chain recombines TRBV19 with TRBJ1-2; perhaps TRBD1 as D (6 bases). The CDR3 has 13 amino acids. Trimming took 5 bases from V and 4 from J, leaving 11 bases between them. CDR1 is LNHDA, CDR2 SQIVND, per germline (reference sequence).